Sequencing of this T cell receptor (beta chain) was carried out in a study of regulatory T cells in long-lasting Graves disease. Findings and limits, study-wide: Shared public clonotypes totalled 2,741 in persistent patients, compared with just under 1,000 in new patients.

Documented time point: persistent/refractory GD, antithyroid drugs over 5 years with positive TRAb. With RNA extracted from PBMCs as input, the TCR library was made. The germline CDR1 and CDR2 sequences are KGHDR and SFDVKD. Trimming cost V 4 bases and J 4 bases; bases outside gene matches: 11. The CDR3 has 16 residues. With regard to this clonotype: Its specificity is not known.

CDR3-region Arm-PCR and iRepertoire HTBI primers produced the TCR beta libraries. MiXCR, run by TCRdb on the multiplex PCR reads, gives a single entry per CDR3 protein. Found here are 400,000 to 450,000 distinct CDR3 sequences, around 20% of them singletons; the top ten hold roughly a quarter. The rearrangement uses TRBV24-1 and TRBJ2-7; 8 positions match TRBD1. The material sequenced was peripheral blood mononuclear cells (PBMCs), taken when the disease was refractory, from a patient treated with antithyroid drugs. The sequence came from a female donor with Graves disease. The CDR3: CATSETTGQGTYEQYF. As DNA, the CDR3 is TGTGCCACCAGTGAAACAACCGGACAGGGAACTTACGAGCAGTACTTC.